The 2 T cell receptor beta chains below come from one sample, sequenced in a study of Graves' ophthalmopathy and Graves' hyperthyroidism. RNA transcripts were the template, and TCR beta CDR3 regions were amplified from them. HTBI primers were used in a first-round RT-PCR, which preceded a second-round multiplex PCR. TCRdb used MiXCR to reprocess the multiplex PCR reads, holding one entry per CDR3 protein. The table has over a million distinct CDR3 sequences, roughly two fifths seen once. The sequenced sample was peripheral blood or thyroid tissue (not recorded which). All receptors come from an adult man with Graves' hyperthyroidism.

This clonotype has only a few counts. The gene calls are TRBV29-1 and TRBJ2-5, with 7 bases fitting TRBD1. In germline, CDR1 is SQVTM, CDR2 ANQGSEA. The CDR3 spans 14 residues. V was clipped by 5 bases and J by 5 bases; unmatched bases: 11. The CDR3 here is CSVSDRDVVETQYF. In DNA, the CDR3 is TGCAGCGTTTCCGACAGGGATGTGGTCGAGACCCAGTACTTC. The whole variable domain, remainder taken from reference TRBV29-1 and TRBJ2-5, is SAVISQKPSRDICQRGTSLTIQCQVDSQVTMMFWYRQQPGQSLTLIATANQGSEATYESGFVIDKFPISRPNLTFSTLTVSNMSPEDSSIYLCSVSDRDVVETQYFGPGTRLLVL.

This rearrangement joins TRBV20-1 to TRBJ2-3; D tentatively reads TRBD1 or TRBD2 (5 bases each). Trimming stripped 5 bases from V and 0 bases from J, with 15 bases between. CDR3 length: 15 amino acids. Looked up from germline, CDR1 is DFQATT and CDR2 is SNEGSKA (reference sequence). CDR3 DNA: TGCAGTGCTCAAAGACAGACTACTAGCACAGATACGCAGTATTTT. It is translated as CSAQRQTTSTDTQYF.